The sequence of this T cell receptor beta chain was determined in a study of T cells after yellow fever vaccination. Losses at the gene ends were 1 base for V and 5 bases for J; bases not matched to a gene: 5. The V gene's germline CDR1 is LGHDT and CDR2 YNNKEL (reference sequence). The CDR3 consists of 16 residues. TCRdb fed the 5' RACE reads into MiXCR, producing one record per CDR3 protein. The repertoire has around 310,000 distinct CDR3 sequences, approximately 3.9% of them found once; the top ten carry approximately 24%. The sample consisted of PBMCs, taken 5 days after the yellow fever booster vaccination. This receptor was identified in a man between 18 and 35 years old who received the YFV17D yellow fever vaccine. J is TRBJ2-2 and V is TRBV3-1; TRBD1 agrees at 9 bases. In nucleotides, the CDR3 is TGTGCCAGCAGCCAAGTTGGACAGGGGTGGACCGGGGAGCTGTTTTTT. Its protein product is CASSQVGQGWTGELFF.